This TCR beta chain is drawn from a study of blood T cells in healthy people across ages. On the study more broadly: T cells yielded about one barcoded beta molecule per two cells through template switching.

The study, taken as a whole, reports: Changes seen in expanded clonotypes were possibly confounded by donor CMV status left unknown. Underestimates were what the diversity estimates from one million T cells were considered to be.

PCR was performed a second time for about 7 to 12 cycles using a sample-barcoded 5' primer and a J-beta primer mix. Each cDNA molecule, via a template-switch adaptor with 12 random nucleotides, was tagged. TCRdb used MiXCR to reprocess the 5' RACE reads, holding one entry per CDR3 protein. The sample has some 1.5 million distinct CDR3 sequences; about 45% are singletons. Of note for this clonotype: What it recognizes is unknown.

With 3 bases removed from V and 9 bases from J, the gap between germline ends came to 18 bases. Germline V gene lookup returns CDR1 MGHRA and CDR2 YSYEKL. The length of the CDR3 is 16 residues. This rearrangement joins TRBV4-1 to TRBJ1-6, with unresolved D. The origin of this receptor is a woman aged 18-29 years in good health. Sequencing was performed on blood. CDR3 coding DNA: TGCGCCAGCAGCCAGATACCACACCCCTCGGGTTCACCCCTCCACTTT. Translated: CASSQIPHPSGSPLHF.